Following are 20 T cell receptor beta chains from one sample sequenced in a study of cytomegalovirus exposure and HLA in healthy donors. PCR amplification relied on 60 Vbeta primers (plus 13 Jbeta primers). The assay was immunoSEQ multiplex PCR, and TCRdb's table has in-frame clones only and misses some. The sample has 80,000 to 100,000 clones, about 80% seen once; the top ten hold 3.4%. The sample consisted of PBMCs. The receptors were sampled from a man in his forties in good health and CMV-seronegative.

The rearrangement links TRBV7-8 to TRBJ2-1; 16 bases fit TRBD2. After removal of 5 bases from V and 13 bases from J, the junction contained 8 bases not matched to a gene. CDR1 and CDR2 (germline): SGHVS, FQNEAQ. This CDR3 is built from 15 residues. Here the CDR3 reads CASSAAGTSGRAQFF. In DNA form, the CDR3 reads TGTGCCAGCAGCGCCGCCGGGACTAGCGGGAGGGCCCAGTTCTTC.

V and J are TRBV4-1 and TRBJ2-1; TRBD1 agrees at 8 bases. The length of the CDR3 is 14 residues. Losses at the gene ends were 4 bases for V and 4 bases for J; bases not matched to a gene: 3. Germline V gives CDR1 MGHRA, CDR2 YSYEKL. Written as DNA, the CDR3 is TGCGCCAGCAGCCCTCAGGGGGCGTACAATGAGCAGTTCTTC. Its translation is CASSPQGAYNEQFF.

The table lists this clone with a count of one. CDR3 sequence: CASIETGHSLLYGYTF. The CDR3 coding sequence is TGTGCCAGTATCGAAACAGGGCACTCTCTACTGTACGGCTACACCTTC. The chain uses TRBV19 and TRBJ1-2, with D possibly being TRBD1 (6 bases). The CDR3 loop spans 16 amino acids. V gave up 7 bases and J gave up 8 bases, with 26 bases separating them. The germline CDR1 and CDR2 sequences are LNHDA and SQIVND (reference sequence).

This sequence joins TRBV30 and TRBJ2-1, with D tentatively TRBD2 (5 bases). V lost 4 bases, J lost 3 bases, and 16 bases lay in between. CDR1 GTSNPN and CDR2 SVGIG come from the germline V gene (reference sequence). The CDR3 covers 15 residues. The CDR3 region is CAWTLGAALYNEQFF. The CDR3 coding sequence is TGTGCCTGGACCCTCGGAGCGGCCCTCTACAATGAGCAGTTCTTC.

This sequence joins TRBV27 and TRBJ2-2; 12 positions agree with TRBD2. V lost 6 bases and J lost 9; bases outside the gene matches: 8. Germline loops: CDR1 MNHEY, CDR2 SMNVEV (reference sequence). The CDR3 sequence is 15 residues long. The CDR3 bases are TGTGCCAGCAGACTGACTAGCGGGAGCGCCTGGGAGCTGTTTTTT. It specifies CASRLTSGSAWELFF.

V gene TRBV28 combines with J gene TRBJ2-2; 11 bases line up with TRBD2. This CDR3 has 21 residues. Germline V lookup: CDR1 MDHEN, CDR2 SYDVKM. J gave up 2 bases and V 4 bases, and 18 bases lay outside the gene matches. The CDR3 spells CASSSPSLLAGDSGNTGELFF. The CDR3 bases are TGTGCCAGCAGTTCTCCTTCCTTACTAGCGGGAGACTCAGGAAACACCGGGGAGCTGTTTTTT.

The V gene is TRBV28, the J gene TRBJ1-5, with D possibly being TRBD1 (6 bases). CDR3 size: 15 residues. Between the trimmed V and J ends, which lost 6 bases and 6 bases, there was a span of 18 bases. Germline lookup yields CDR1 MDHEN and CDR2 SYDVKM. Written as DNA, the CDR3 is TGTGCCAGCAGCGCCGGGACAACCATGGGTCAGCCCCAGCATTTT. It encodes CASSAGTTMGQPQHF.

This rearrangement joins TRBV7-9 to TRBJ2-1; 8 bases align to TRBD2. CDR1 SEHNR and CDR2 FQNEAQ come from the germline V gene (reference sequence). The CDR3 extends over 17 amino acids. The ends lost 4 bases at V and 7 bases at J; junction bases unmatched: 15. CDR3 residues: CASSSPIAGRLVNEQFF. DNA for the CDR3: TGTGCCAGCAGCTCCCCAATAGCGGGGCGTCTCGTGAATGAGCAGTTCTTC.

This clone was detected only once. The chain carries TRBV19 and TRBJ1-6; TRBD1 agrees at 7 bases. CDR1 and CDR2 from the germline V gene are LNHDA and SQIVND (reference sequence). The CDR3 loop spans 15 amino acids. The ends lost 3 bases at V and 5 bases at J; junction bases unmatched: 4. The CDR3 DNA sequence: TGTGCCAGTAGTATTAAAGACAGGGATAATTCACCCCTCCACTTT. The encoded protein is CASSIKDRDNSPLHF.

The V call is TRBV5-1, the J call TRBJ1-1; D perhaps matches TRBD1 (6 bases). Trimming took off 6 bases at V and 5 bases at J, with 17 bases between the two ends. This CDR3 is built from 14 residues. Per the germline V gene, CDR1 is SGHRS and CDR2 is YFSETQ. The CDR3 loop is CASTLDGGSTEAFF. The CDR3 DNA reads TGCGCCAGCACCCTAGATGGGGGCTCGACTGAAGCTTTCTTT.

The chain carries TRBV30 and TRBJ2-1, with 9 bases lining up with TRBD2. The germline V gene has CDR1 GTSNPN and CDR2 SVGIG (reference sequence). With V trimmed by 2 bases and J by 4 bases, 6 bases remained unmatched. This CDR3 region has 15 residues. The DNA for the CDR3 is TGTGCCTGGAGTCCCGGGACTAGCCTTTACAATGAGCAGTTCTTC. Its protein is CAWSPGTSLYNEQFF. Variable domain in full (rest from reference TRBV30 and TRBJ2-1): SQTIHQWPATLVQPVGSPLSLECTVEGTSNPNLYWYRQAAGRGLQLLFYSVGIGQISSEVPQNLSASRPQDRQFILSSKKLLLSDSGFYLCAWSPGTSLYNEQFFGPGTRLTVL.

This clone has more than one count but fewer than ten. The V and J genes are TRBV5-4 and TRBJ2-7, with D maybe TRBD1 (6 bases). This CDR3 contains 13 residues. The germline gives CDR1 SGHNT, CDR2 YYREEE (reference sequence). The V end lost 10 bases, the J end lost 5 bases, and 19 bases lay between the germline ends. The CDR3 reads CAFWGPGIHEQYF. The CDR3 DNA is TGTGCCTTCTGGGGGCCGGGCATCCACGAGCAGTACTTC.

The chain joins TRBV5-1 to TRBJ2-4; TRBD1 might be the D (6 bases). There are 14 residues in the CDR3. Germline CDR1 is SGHRS and CDR2 is YFSETQ. Trimming pared 4 bases from V and 3 bases from J, leaving 11 bases between. The CDR3 bases are TGCGCCAGCAGCCTAACAGGGATCAAAAACATTCAGTACTTC. Translated, it gives CASSLTGIKNIQYF.

This chain uses TRBV30 with TRBJ1-4, with a weak D call TRBD1 (6 bases). The V gene's germline CDR1 is GTSNPN and CDR2 SVGIG (reference sequence). The V and J ends lost 2 bases and 8 bases respectively, with 9 bases between them. The CDR3 has 12 residues. CDR3 sequence (DNA): TGTGCCTGGAGTCGACAGGTGGAAAAACTGTTTTTT. It is translated as CAWSRQVEKLFF.

The chain recombines TRBV7-7 with TRBJ2-1; D perhaps matches TRBD2 (6 bases). The V gene lost 1 base and the J gene lost 9 bases, with 10 bases spanning the gap. Germline V gene lookup returns CDR1 SSHAT and CDR2 FNYEAQ (reference sequence). The CDR3 length is 13 residues. This CDR3 reads CASSLDFSGEQFF. CDR3 DNA: TGTGCCAGCAGCTTAGATTTTAGCGGTGAGCAGTTCTTC.

The chain uses TRBV19 and TRBJ2-7; D uncertain. Trimming pared 1 base from V and 1 base from J, leaving 5 bases between. Germline V gene data show CDR1 as LNHDA and CDR2 as SQIVND (reference sequence). The CDR3 is 13 amino acids. The CDR3 reads CASSIALSYEQYF. CDR3 in DNA: TGTGCCAGTAGTATAGCCTTGTCCTACGAGCAGTACTTC.

J is TRBJ2-5 and V is TRBV5-6, with TRBD1 identical over 9 bases. With V trimmed by 5 bases and J by 2 bases, 13 bases remained unmatched. CDR1 and CDR2 from the germline V gene are SGHDT and YYEEEE. The CDR3 length is 17 residues. Here the CDR3 DNA reads TGTGCCAGCAGTCCCCCCGGGTCCGGACAGGGGCAAGAGACCCAGTACTTC. Protein product: CASSPPGSGQGQETQYF.

The chain is built from TRBV18 and TRBJ1-2; 9 bases align to TRBD1. CDR3 length: 17 residues. In germline, CDR1 is KGHSH, CDR2 LQKENI. Germline trimming cut 4 bases from V and 4 bases from J; bases unmatched to any gene: 13. The CDR3 sequence is CASSLDGTGTSPYGYTF. CDR3 bases: TGTGCCAGCTCACTGGACGGGACAGGGACTTCACCCTATGGCTACACCTTC.

The rearrangement joins TRBV19 to TRBJ2-1, with D maybe TRBD1 (6 bases). The V gene's germline CDR1 is LNHDA and CDR2 SQIVND (reference sequence). The CDR3 totals 16 residues. V lost 6 bases, J lost 2 bases, and 17 bases lay in between. CDR3 sequence reads: CASRSDRPGTYNEQFF. CDR3 in DNA: TGTGCCAGTAGATCAGACAGGCCTGGGACCTACAATGAGCAGTTCTTC.

This chain uses TRBV28 with TRBJ2-7; TRBD2 matches 7 bases. CDR3 length equals 14 residues. V lost 5 bases and J lost 0; bases outside the gene matches: 4. CDR1 is MDHEN and CDR2 is SYDVKM in the germline V gene. The CDR3 nucleotides read TGTGCCAGCAGTAGGGGAGGGAGCTCCTACGAGCAGTACTTC. Protein sequence: CASSRGGSSYEQYF. Full variable domain (missing parts from reference TRBV28 and TRBJ2-7): DVKVTQSSRYLVKRTGEKVFLECVQDMDHENMFWYRQDPGLGLRLIYFSYDVKMKEKGDIPEGYSVSREKKERFSLILESASTNQTSMYLCASSRGGSSYEQYFGPGTRLTVT.